These 21 T cell receptor beta chains were all obtained from the same sample, sequenced in a study of CD8 T cells in Susac syndrome. RNA totalling roughly 0.5 to 1 ug underwent reverse transcription with random hexamers. TCRdb ran MiXCR on the immunoSEQ multiplex PCR reads and lists one entry per CDR3 protein. The sample has 150,000 to 200,000 distinct CDR3 sequences; about 94% are singletons. The sequencing sample was made of CD4+ T cells from PBMCs. The receptor source for this set is a human donor in good health.

The J gene is TRBJ1-2, the V gene TRBV28, with a tentative D call TRBD1 (6 bases). Trimming pared 5 bases from V and 3 bases from J, leaving 16 bases between. This CDR3 comprises 15 residues. The V gene's germline CDR1 is MDHEN and CDR2 SYDVKM. As DNA, the CDR3 is TGTGCCAGCAGTGGGGGAGGGGGGGACGACTATGGCTACACCTTC. Protein: CASSGGGGDDYGYTF.

CDR3 nucleotides: TGTGCCACCAGTGATCGACCCGGGCCAGGCCTGGATACGCAGTATTTT. This translates into CATSDRPGPGLDTQYF. V is TRBV24-1 and J is TRBJ2-3, with no clear D. CDR1 is KGHDR, CDR2 SFDVKD, per germline. The CDR3 extends over 16 amino acids. Trimming took off 3 bases at V and 6 bases at J, with 18 bases between the two ends.

This chain joins TRBV6-2 or TRBV6-3 and TRBJ2-7; tentatively, D is TRBD1 (7 bases). The V gene's germline CDR1 is MNHEY and CDR2 SVGEGT. V was clipped by 4 bases and J by 2 bases, with 15 bases between them. The CDR3 has 15 amino acids. The CDR3 reads CASSFGGQLPYEQYV. The CDR3 DNA sequence: TGTGCCAGCAGTTTCGGGGGACAGTTACCCTACGAGCAGTACGTC.

The DNA of the CDR3 is TGTGCCAGTAGTAGTGTACCAGGGCTATATGATGGCTACACCTTC. Its translation: CASSSVPGLYDGYTF. This chain uses TRBV19 with TRBJ1-2, with D perhaps TRBD1 (5 bases). The CDR3 is 15 residues long. Germline V gene lookup returns CDR1 LNHDA and CDR2 SQIVND (reference sequence). V was pared by 4 bases and J by 6 bases, with 18 bases between. Drawing the rest from reference TRBV19 and TRBJ1-2, the complete variable domain is DGGITQSPKYLFRKEGQNVTLSCEQNLNHDAMYWYRQDPGQGLRLIYYSQIVNDFQKGDIAEGYSVSREKKESFPLTVTSAQKNPTAFYLCASSSVPGLYDGYTFGSGTRLTVV.

In DNA form, the CDR3 reads TGTGCCAGCAGCTTATACAGGCCGGGGCTGGGTGAGCAGTTCTTC. Its protein is CASSLYRPGLGEQFF. The J gene is TRBJ2-1, the V gene TRBV11-2; D tentatively fits TRBD1 or TRBD2 (5 bases each). V lost 2 bases to trimming and J lost 9 bases, with 17 bases between them. The CDR3 sequence is 15 residues long. The V gene's germline CDR1 is SGHAT and CDR2 FQNNGV. The whole variable domain, filled in from reference TRBV11-2 and TRBJ2-1, reads EAGVAQSPRYKIIEKRQSVAFWCNPISGHATLYWYQQILGQGPKLLIQFQNNGVVDDSQLPKDRFSAERLKGVDSTLKIQPAKLEDSAVYLCASSLYRPGLGEQFFGPGTRLTVL.

This sequence joins TRBV6-5 and TRBJ2-1; 9 nucleotides line up with TRBD2. V trimming: 7 bases; J trimming: 5 bases; junction bases outside the gene matches: 9. The CDR3 totals 15 residues. Germline V gene lookup returns CDR1 MNHEY and CDR2 SVGAGI. The CDR3 loop is CASTQTSGAHNEQFF. The DNA for the CDR3 is TGTGCCAGCACCCAGACTAGCGGAGCCCACAATGAGCAGTTCTTC.

The genes are TRBV27 and TRBJ2-6, with D possibly TRBD1 on 6 matching bases. The CDR3 is 17 amino acids. With 7 bases removed from V and 2 bases from J, the gap between germline ends came to 18 bases. Germline lookup yields CDR1 MNHEY and CDR2 SMNVEV (reference sequence). The CDR3 protein is CASKEETGGPGANVLTF. Written as DNA, the CDR3 is TGTGCCAGCAAGGAGGAGACAGGTGGACCTGGGGCCAACGTCCTGACTTTC.

J is TRBJ1-1 and V is TRBV7-2, with D tentatively TRBD1 (6 bases). This CDR3 region has 16 residues. Trimming shortened V by 8 bases and J by 0 bases, and 19 bases separated the two germline ends. The germline CDR1 and CDR2 sequences are SGHTA and FQGNSA. The CDR3 region has the DNA TGTGCCAGCGGCGCCCAGGCAGGGGCAATGAACACTGAAGCTTTCTTT. Translating gives CASGAQAGAMNTEAFF.

The chain recombines TRBV28 with TRBJ2-5, with no clear D. The CDR3 is made up of 15 amino acids. Germline V lookup: CDR1 MDHEN, CDR2 SYDVKM. Trimming cost V 4 bases and J 1 base, with 13 bases left between them. CDR3 amino acids: CASSWARPIQETQYF. CDR3 bases: TGTGCCAGCAGTTGGGCCAGACCGATCCAAGAGACCCAGTACTTC.

This chain joins TRBV19 and TRBJ1-5, with D possibly matching TRBD1 (5 bases). Trimming removed 0 bases from V and 6 bases from J, with 9 bases in between. CDR3 length: 14 amino acids. CDR1 and CDR2 (germline): LNHDA, SQIVND (reference sequence). The chain's CDR3 is CASSIDQGFQPQHF. CDR3 nucleotide sequence: TGTGCCAGTAGTATAGATCAGGGATTTCAGCCCCAGCATTTT.

In this sample, this clonotype turned up once. Germline and junction disagree at one end, which may indicate a read error. The genes are TRBV6-2 or TRBV6-3 and TRBJ1-3; D gene ambiguous. The V gene's germline CDR1 is MNHEY and CDR2 SVGEGT. This CDR3 region has 12 residues. The chain's CDR3 is CASTDPGDTIYF. CDR3 nucleotides: TGTGCCAGCACGGACCCTGGAGACACCATATATTTT.

J is TRBJ1-1 and V is TRBV2; a possible D gene is TRBD1 (6 bases). From germline, CDR1 is SNHLY and CDR2 FYNNEI. Between the trimmed V and J ends, which lost 6 bases and 4 bases, there was a span of 12 bases. The CDR3 spans 13 residues. The CDR3 is CASRQGMATEAFF. The CDR3 region has the DNA TGTGCCAGCAGGCAGGGGATGGCCACTGAAGCTTTCTTT.

The rearrangement joins TRBV29-1 to TRBJ1-1, with 8 positions matching TRBD1. Germline loops: CDR1 SQVTM, CDR2 ANQGSEA. With V trimmed by 7 bases and J by 1 base, 5 bases remained unmatched. There are 13 residues in the CDR3. This CDR3 is CSAGQGWNTEAFF. CDR3 bases: TGCAGCGCCGGACAGGGATGGAACACTGAAGCTTTCTTT. The full variable domain, with the rest looked up from reference TRBV29-1 and TRBJ1-1, is SAVISQKPSRDICQRGTSLTIQCQVDSQVTMMFWYRQQPGQSLTLIATANQGSEATYESGFVIDKFPISRPNLTFSTLTVSNMSPEDSSIYLCSAGQGWNTEAFFGQGTRLTVV.

V usage is TRBV5-1 and J usage is TRBJ2-2; D is ambiguous. This CDR3 is built from 14 residues. Germline CDR1 and CDR2: SGHRS and YFSETQ. V shed 5 bases and J shed 0 bases, with 8 bases lying between them. CDR3 DNA: TGCGCCAGCAGGTCGGCAGCGAACACCGGGGAGCTGTTTTTT. The encoded protein is CASRSAANTGELFF.

The rearrangement links TRBV7-2 to TRBJ2-7; D is ambiguous. CDR1 is SGHTA, CDR2 FQGNSA, per germline. The V gene lost 5 bases and the J gene lost 6 bases, with 11 bases spanning the gap. The CDR3 spans 12 residues. The CDR3 coding sequence is TGTGCCAGCAGCCGCCAGATGGGCGAGCAGTACGTC. Its translation is CASSRQMGEQYV.

This chain links TRBV29-1 with TRBJ2-5; D perhaps matches TRBD1 (6 bases). The CDR3 has 12 residues. Trimming took off 4 bases at V and 7 bases at J, with 13 bases between the two ends. The germline gives CDR1 SQVTM, CDR2 ANQGSEA. CDR3 in DNA: TGCAGCGTTGGACAGGCCCAGGGGACCCAGTACTTC. Its translation is CSVGQAQGTQYF.

The chain has TRBV5-1 and TRBJ1-2, with D unresolved. The length of the CDR3 is 13 residues. Trimming shortened V by 4 bases and J by 13 bases, and 20 bases separated the two germline ends. Germline V CDR1 and CDR2: SGHRS, YFSETQ. Here the CDR3 DNA reads TGCGCCAGCAGCCCGAGTCGTGAAATAGCTGTCACCTTC. Amino acid sequence: CASSPSREIAVTF.

V usage is TRBV30 and J usage is TRBJ1-2, with D unclear. CDR3 size: 11 residues. Trimming stripped 8 bases from V and 3 bases from J, with 10 bases between. Per germline, CDR1 GTSNPN and CDR2 SVGIG (reference sequence). The CDR3 sequence is CATDSDYGYTF. The CDR3 DNA follows: TGTGCCACGGACTCTGACTATGGCTACACCTTC.

V gene TRBV14 combines with J gene TRBJ2-7; D is possibly TRBD1 (6 bases). The germline V gene encodes CDR1 SGHDN and CDR2 FVKESK. The CDR3 sequence is 15 residues long. Trimming shortened V by 2 bases and J by 4 bases, and 15 bases separated the two germline ends. The CDR3 nucleotides are TGTGCCAGCAGCCAACCAGGGGCCTTTGCGTACGAGCAGTACTTC. As protein: CASSQPGAFAYEQYF. Variable domain in full (rest from reference TRBV14 and TRBJ2-7): EAGVTQFPSHSVIEKGQTVTLRCDPISGHDNLYWYRRVMGKEIKFLLHFVKESKQDESGMPNNRFLAERTGGTYSTLKVQPAELEDSGVYFCASSQPGAFAYEQYFGPGTRLTVT.

The V gene is TRBV5-1, the J gene TRBJ1-4; D ambiguous. This CDR3 contains 13 residues. Deletions cut 5 bases from V and 10 bases from J, with 15 bases between. Per the germline V gene, CDR1 is SGHRS and CDR2 is YFSETQ. CDR3 sequence: CASSSAGEGKLFF. As DNA, the CDR3 is TGCGCCAGCAGTTCCGCCGGGGAAGGAAAACTGTTTTTT. Variable domain in full (rest from reference TRBV5-1 and TRBJ1-4): KAGVTQTPRYLIKTRGQQVTLSCSPISGHRSVSWYQQTPGQGLQFLFEYFSETQRNKGNFPGRFSGRQFSNSRSEMNVSTLELGDSALYLCASSSAGEGKLFFGSGTQLSVL.

The rearrangement uses TRBV19 and TRBJ2-3, with 7 positions matching TRBD2. Germline trimming cut 5 bases from V and 6 bases from J; bases unmatched to any gene: 20. Germline CDR1 LNHDA, CDR2 SQIVND (reference sequence). CDR3 length equals 18 residues. CDR3 amino acids: CASSPSGPSGRAQDTQYF. The CDR3 nucleotides are TGTGCCAGTAGTCCCTCTGGACCTAGCGGACGAGCGCAGGATACGCAGTATTTT.